The present T cell receptor beta chain was sequenced within a study of cytomegalovirus exposure and HLA in healthy donors. V shed 4 bases, J shed 4 bases, and the junction held 5 bases outside the gene matches. This CDR3 has 14 residues. Looked up from germline, CDR1 is LNHDA and CDR2 is SQIVND (reference sequence). In the PCR, 60 Vbeta and 13 Jbeta primers were used. Sequencing used immunoSEQ multiplex PCR; TCRdb keeps in-frame clones, though not all of them. The table has 160,000 or so clones, around 73% seen once; the top ten hold over 2%. Sequencing used PBMCs. The origin of this receptor is a man in his sixties in good health and CMV-seronegative. This sequence joins TRBV19 and TRBJ2-5; 8 positions agree with TRBD1. Here the CDR3 reads CASSKNRGRETQYF. Written as DNA, the CDR3 is TGTGCCAGTAGTAAAAACAGGGGGAGAGAGACCCAGTACTTC.